The rows below give T cell receptor beta chains drawn from one sample of a study of regulatory T cells in long-lasting Graves disease. MiXCR, run by TCRdb on the multiplex PCR reads, gives a single entry per CDR3 protein. Of about 470,000 distinct CDR3 sequences listed, 20% to 25% are singletons. The sequencing used peripheral blood mononuclear cells (PBMCs), collected when the disease was refractory, from a patient treated with antithyroid drugs. The receptors shown here come from a female donor with Graves disease. Both conserved end residues are part of each CDR3. The D gene is left open where the match is weak. The size field is filled for only some rows; it gives once, few, many or a size class.

d_call: .; j_call: TRBJ1-1; v_call: TRBV28; clone_size: many; cdr3_nt: TGTGCCAGCATTGATCGGGTGGAGGATGAAGCTTTCTTT; cdr3_aa: CASIDRVEDEAFF
d_call: TRBD1; j_call: TRBJ1-1; v_call: TRBV5-8; clone_size: .; cdr3_nt: TGTGCCAGCAGCCCCGGGAGGGACAGGGGAGAGAACACTGAAGCTTTCTTT; cdr3_aa: CASSPGRDRGENTEAFF
d_call: TRBD2; j_call: TRBJ2-5; v_call: TRBV7-8; clone_size: many; cdr3_nt: TGTGCCAGCAGCTACTCTCCCGCAAGCGGGAAGGGAGAGACCCAGTACTTC; cdr3_aa: CASSYSPASGKGETQYF
d_call: .; j_call: TRBJ2-1; v_call: TRBV13; clone_size: .; cdr3_nt: TGTGCCAGCAGCTACTCCATGCGGCCGAATGAGCAGTTCTTC; cdr3_aa: CASSYSMRPNEQFF
d_call: .; j_call: TRBJ1-5; v_call: TRBV2; clone_size: .; cdr3_nt: TGTGCCAGCAGTGAATGGGGGGGCCAGCCCCAGCATTTT; cdr3_aa: CASSEWGGQPQHF
d_call: .; j_call: TRBJ1-1; v_call: TRBV7-9; clone_size: .; cdr3_nt: TGTGCCAGCAGCCCCCCTCAGTACGGGGGCACTGAAGCTTTCTTT; cdr3_aa: CASSPPQYGGTEAFF
d_call: TRBD1; j_call: TRBJ1-5; v_call: TRBV3-1; clone_size: many; cdr3_nt: TGCGCCAGCAGCCAAGGGACAGGGGGCAATCAGCCCCAGCATTTT; cdr3_aa: CASSQGTGGNQPQHF
d_call: TRBD1; j_call: TRBJ2-7; v_call: TRBV12-3/TRBV12-4; clone_size: .; cdr3_nt: TGTGCCAGCAGCTCCGGGACAGGGAAAACCTACGAGCAGTACTTC; cdr3_aa: CASSSGTGKTYEQYF
d_call: .; j_call: TRBJ1-1; v_call: TRBV7-8; clone_size: many; cdr3_nt: TGTGCCAGCAGCCAAGGCCTGGGGGGCACTGAAGCTTTCTTT; cdr3_aa: CASSQGLGGTEAFF
d_call: TRBD1; j_call: TRBJ1-2; v_call: TRBV7-8; clone_size: .; cdr3_nt: TGTGCCAGCAGTGTCCCGGGACAGGGTCGTGGCTACACCTTC; cdr3_aa: CASSVPGQGRGYTF
d_call: TRBD2; j_call: TRBJ2-5; v_call: TRBV20-1; clone_size: few; cdr3_nt: TGCAGTGCTCAAGGGACTAGACAAGAGACCCAGTACTTC; cdr3_aa: CSAQGTRQETQYF
d_call: .; j_call: TRBJ1-6; v_call: TRBV14; clone_size: .; cdr3_nt: TGTGCCAGCAGCCAAGATTTCGCAGAACCCCTCCACTTT; cdr3_aa: CASSQDFAEPLHF
d_call: TRBD1; j_call: TRBJ2-4; v_call: TRBV28; clone_size: many; cdr3_nt: TGTGCCAGCAGTCCACAACAGGGGGGCATTCAGTACTTC; cdr3_aa: CASSPQQGGIQYF
d_call: .; j_call: TRBJ2-7; v_call: TRBV3-2; clone_size: .; cdr3_nt: TGTGCCAGCAGCCAAGATAGCAACGAGCAGTACTTC; cdr3_aa: CASSQDSNEQYF
d_call: .; j_call: TRBJ2-7; v_call: TRBV7-2; clone_size: many; cdr3_nt: TGTGCCAGCAGCTTAAACGAGGTTTGGGAGCAGTACTTC; cdr3_aa: CASSLNEVWEQYF
d_call: TRBD1; j_call: TRBJ1-2; v_call: TRBV29-1; clone_size: .; cdr3_nt: TGCAGCGTTTTAGGGGGCGCTGATGGCTACACCTTC; cdr3_aa: CSVLGGADGYTF
d_call: .; j_call: TRBJ2-7; v_call: TRBV3-1; clone_size: .; cdr3_nt: TGTGCCAGCGGCCAAGAGAGGCAGGGAGGCTACGAGCAGTACTTC; cdr3_aa: CASGQERQGGYEQYF
d_call: .; j_call: TRBJ2-7; v_call: TRBV12-3/TRBV12-4; clone_size: few; cdr3_nt: TGTGCCAGCAGTTTAGGCCTGGGGGCGGGAGCCTACGAGCAGTACTTC; cdr3_aa: CASSLGLGAGAYEQYF
d_call: TRBD2; j_call: TRBJ2-3; v_call: TRBV7-8; clone_size: few; cdr3_nt: TGTGCCAGCTTCTCTAGCGGGAGGATAGAGAGCACAGATACGCAGTATTTT; cdr3_aa: CASFSSGRIESTDTQYF
d_call: .; j_call: TRBJ2-7; v_call: TRBV11-3; clone_size: many; cdr3_nt: TGTGCCAGCAGTCTACGATCGGGACCCGGAAGCGAGCAGTACTTC; cdr3_aa: CASSLRSGPGSEQYF
d_call: .; j_call: TRBJ1-1; v_call: TRBV29-1; clone_size: .; cdr3_nt: TGCAGCGTTGAAGTGAACAGGCTGATGAACACTGAAGCTTTCTTT; cdr3_aa: CSVEVNRLMNTEAFF
d_call: TRBD2; j_call: TRBJ2-7; v_call: TRBV12-3/TRBV12-4; clone_size: many; cdr3_nt: TGTGCCAGCAGCCCCCTTAGCGGGGCTGGTGGCGAGCAGTACTTC; cdr3_aa: CASSPLSGAGGEQYF
d_call: TRBD2; j_call: TRBJ2-5; v_call: TRBV12-3/TRBV12-4; clone_size: many; cdr3_nt: TGTGCCAGCAGTAGACTAGCGGGAGATGAGACCCAGTACTTC; cdr3_aa: CASSRLAGDETQYF
d_call: .; j_call: TRBJ2-5; v_call: TRBV5-1; clone_size: .; cdr3_nt: TGCGCCAGCAGTCTAGAGGGGACCCAGTACTTC; cdr3_aa: CASSLEGTQYF
d_call: TRBD1; j_call: TRBJ2-2; v_call: TRBV9; clone_size: .; cdr3_nt: TGTGCCAGCAGCTTGGGGACAGGTGGTGTCGGGGAGCTGTTTTTT; cdr3_aa: CASSLGTGGVGELFF
d_call: .; j_call: TRBJ2-2; v_call: TRBV14; clone_size: .; cdr3_nt: TGTGCCAGCAGCCGCCGGGCACCCAACACCGGGGAGCTGTTTTTT; cdr3_aa: CASSRRAPNTGELFF
d_call: .; j_call: TRBJ2-6; v_call: TRBV20-1; clone_size: many; cdr3_nt: TGCAGTGCTAGTTTACAGGCAGGGGCCAACGTCCTGACTTTC; cdr3_aa: CSASLQAGANVLTF
d_call: TRBD1; j_call: TRBJ1-5; v_call: TRBV30; clone_size: .; cdr3_nt: TGTGCCTGGAGCCGGGACAGGGATCAGCCCCAGCATTTT; cdr3_aa: CAWSRDRDQPQHF
d_call: TRBD1; j_call: TRBJ1-1; v_call: TRBV6-1; clone_size: many; cdr3_nt: TGTGCCAGCAGTGGGGGACAGCTTTTGAACACTGAAGCTTTCTTT; cdr3_aa: CASSGGQLLNTEAFF
d_call: TRBD1; j_call: TRBJ1-4; v_call: TRBV19; clone_size: few; cdr3_nt: TGTGCCAGCAAGGACAGGCGGATATGGGGTGAAAAACTGTTTTTT; cdr3_aa: CASKDRRIWGEKLFF
d_call: .; j_call: TRBJ2-1; v_call: TRBV29-1; clone_size: few; cdr3_nt: TGCAGCGTTGAAGGGGGGACGGGCTCCTACAATGAGCAGTTCTTC; cdr3_aa: CSVEGGTGSYNEQFF
d_call: .; j_call: TRBJ2-7; v_call: TRBV25-1; clone_size: .; cdr3_nt: TGTGCCAGCAGTGATGGGGCGCGGGAACAGTACTTC; cdr3_aa: CASSDGAREQYF
d_call: .; j_call: TRBJ1-3; v_call: TRBV10-3; clone_size: .; cdr3_nt: TGTGCCATCAGATCCAGTCGCTCTGGAAACACCATATATTTT; cdr3_aa: CAIRSSRSGNTIYF
d_call: TRBD2; j_call: TRBJ2-7; v_call: TRBV5-8; clone_size: .; cdr3_nt: TGTGCCAGCAGTCTTGATAACCTAGCGGGGCCCTCTGAGCAGTACTTC; cdr3_aa: CASSLDNLAGPSEQYF
d_call: .; j_call: TRBJ2-7; v_call: TRBV28; clone_size: many; cdr3_nt: TGTGCCAGCAGTTTCGGGGGAACCTACGAGCAGTACTTC; cdr3_aa: CASSFGGTYEQYF
d_call: TRBD2; j_call: TRBJ2-1; v_call: TRBV19; clone_size: .; cdr3_nt: TGTGCCAGTTCTGCGGGAGGGCCCTTAAATGAGCAGTTCTTC; cdr3_aa: CASSAGGPLNEQFF
d_call: TRBD1; j_call: TRBJ1-2; v_call: TRBV12-3/TRBV12-4; clone_size: .; cdr3_nt: TGTGCCAGCAGTTATAGCCCGGGACAGAACTATGGCTACACCTTC; cdr3_aa: CASSYSPGQNYGYTF
d_call: TRBD1; j_call: TRBJ1-6; v_call: TRBV10-3; clone_size: few; cdr3_nt: TGTGCCATCAGCGAGTCCCCTGACAGGGCGGATTCACCCCTCCACTTT; cdr3_aa: CAISESPDRADSPLHF
d_call: TRBD1; j_call: TRBJ2-2; v_call: TRBV9; clone_size: .; cdr3_nt: TGTGCCAGCAGCGGTTGGACAGGCCCCACCGGGGAGCTGTTTTTT; cdr3_aa: CASSGWTGPTGELFF
d_call: .; j_call: TRBJ2-2; v_call: TRBV7-3; clone_size: .; cdr3_nt: TGTGCCAGCTCCTGGGGAACGGGGATCACCGGGGAGCTGTTTTTT; cdr3_aa: CASSWGTGITGELFF
d_call: TRBD2; j_call: TRBJ2-2; v_call: TRBV27; clone_size: many; cdr3_nt: TGTGCCAGCAGTGTAGGGAGGGCCGACACCGGGGAGCTGTTTTTT; cdr3_aa: CASSVGRADTGELFF
d_call: .; j_call: TRBJ2-7; v_call: TRBV20-1; clone_size: few; cdr3_nt: TGCAGTGCTACCGGTGCACTAGCAAGCGAGCAGTACTTC; cdr3_aa: CSATGALASEQYF
d_call: .; j_call: TRBJ1-2; v_call: TRBV2; clone_size: many; cdr3_nt: TGTGCCAGCAGTACCCGGAGAAGCCACCCTAACTATGGCTACACCTTC; cdr3_aa: CASSTRRSHPNYGYTF
d_call: .; j_call: TRBJ1-4; v_call: TRBV28; clone_size: .; cdr3_nt: TGTGCCAGCACCAGGGGTCAGCCTAATGAAAAACTGTTTTTT; cdr3_aa: CASTRGQPNEKLFF
d_call: .; j_call: TRBJ2-5; v_call: TRBV28; clone_size: few; cdr3_nt: TGTGCCAGCAGTTCTTTTGACTATACAGAGACCCAGTACTTC; cdr3_aa: CASSSFDYTETQYF
d_call: TRBD2; j_call: TRBJ2-1; v_call: TRBV28; clone_size: few; cdr3_nt: TGTGCCAGCAGTCTTCGGACTAGCGTCTCCTTCAACAATGAGCAGTTCTTC; cdr3_aa: CASSLRTSVSFNNEQFF